The rows below give T cell receptor beta chains drawn from one sample of a study of response to subunit inactivated influenza vaccine. Via MiXCR, TCRdb re-called the RT-PCR reads, giving one row per CDR3 protein. The sample yields about 160,000 distinct CDR3 sequences, approximately 10% seen once. The sequencing used non-naive T cells sorted from PBMCs, collected roughly 6 weeks after vaccination. The receptors stem from a man aged 50 to 60 who received an inactivated influenza vaccine. Both conserved end residues are part of each CDR3. Size is omitted from some rows. Given values are once, few, many or a class for expanded clones.

TRBJ1-5 TRBV9 NA CASSVGWGNNQPQHF
TRBJ2-7 TRBV7-8 many CASSLAGTSGNYEQYF
TRBJ2-2 TRBV20-1 few CSARASGRAPRTGELFF
TRBJ1-5 TRBV20-1 NA CSARDYSHSNQPQHF
TRBJ2-7 TRBV20-1 few CSASLPGGNYEQYF
TRBJ2-4 TRBV14 NA CASSQFASPPKNIQYF
TRBJ2-1 TRBV6-1 NA CASSLSGRTNNEQFF
TRBJ2-5 TRBV5-1 few CASSLTADGAQYF
TRBJ2-2 TRBV10-3 few CAISNRGPTGELFF
TRBJ2-5 TRBV7-6 few CASSRPSGGVETQYF
TRBJ1-5 TRBV7-6 NA CASSLGGGSGRPQHF
TRBJ2-6 TRBV3-1 NA CASCLHPRGQGWANVLTF
TRBJ2-5 TRBV7-9 NA CASSLGDSPQETQYF
TRBJ2-7 TRBV5-6 few CASSLAGQSGEQYF
TRBJ2-5 TRBV11-2 NA CASSPFIPGEETQYF
TRBJ2-3 TRBV5-4 NA CASSAGLGGSGSSTDTQYF
TRBJ2-1 TRBV5-1 many CASSLDTSGGYNEQFF
TRBJ2-1 TRBV11-2 NA CASSSRGRGAYNEQFF
TRBJ2-7 TRBV5-1 many CASSLVTSGRRVVEQYF
TRBJ2-1 TRBV18 NA CASSPRGVSYNEQFF
TRBJ2-1 TRBV4-3 few CASSQEASGGNEQFF
TRBJ2-1 TRBV10-3 few CAISDPYGTSGINEQFF
TRBJ2-1 TRBV29-1 many CSVDREGALVNEQFF
TRBJ2-1 TRBV5-1 many CASRGGRGRITNEQFF
TRBJ2-7 TRBV15 many CATSRGAGIDYEQYF